The present T cell receptor beta chain was sequenced within a study of PD-1 blockade in classical Hodgkin lymphoma. Measured with immunoSEQ multiplex PCR; TCRdb has only the in-frame clones, and not every one. The sample has approximately 100,000 clones, about 83% seen once. The CDR3 extends over 15 amino acids. Germline loops: CDR1 LNHNV, CDR2 YYDKDF (reference sequence). Trimming took off 0 bases at V and 1 base at J, with 9 bases between the two ends. Time point noted: cycle 4 day 1 (C4D1), after 5 to 7 weeks of nivolumab. Brentuximab vedotin exposure varied among the patients, all of whom had relapsed after autologous stem cell transplantation.

The sample in question was peripheral blood mononuclear cells (PBMCs), obtained before the fourth cycle of nivolumab. This rearrangement joins TRBV15 to TRBJ1-1; D not certain. The receptor comes from a human donor with classical Hodgkin lymphoma. This CDR3 reads CATSREAQSNTEAFF. In nucleotides, the CDR3 is TGTGCCACCAGCAGAGAGGCGCAGTCGAACACTGAAGCTTTCTTT.